This T cell receptor (beta chain) was recovered during a study of T cell responses to AZD1222 COVID-19 vaccine. Whole-study context: Whether given at about 4 or about 12 weeks, second doses were pooled.

Remarks on this clone: Its antigen is unknown.

Study conclusions and caveats: The donors showed a predominance of white British ancestry and of females, with possible underestimation of clonal diversity. Seropositive AZD1222 recipients at baseline numbered only five or six. Every sample of the repertoires postdated the peak T cell response.

Sequencing used immunoSEQ multiplex PCR; TCRdb keeps in-frame clones, though not all of them. The table lists 96,000 or so clones, approximately 90% of them singletons. This sequence was found in an adult in good health. The sequenced sample was peripheral blood, obtained on day 0 of AZD1222 vaccination.

CDR3 in amino acids: CASSATNQGSPLHF. The CDR3 nucleotides are TGTGCCAGCAGCGCAACGAACCAGGGGTCACCCCTCCACTTT. J is TRBJ1-6 and V is TRBV7-3, with a possible D match to TRBD1 (6 bases). Between the trimmed V and J ends, which lost 5 bases and 10 bases, there was a span of 15 bases. The CDR3 is 14 amino acids. The germline V gene has CDR1 SGHTA and CDR2 FQGTGA.